This TCR beta chain came from a study of T cell responses to AZD1222 COVID-19 vaccine. As for this clone: As yet, its antigen is unknown.

Some clones are missing from TCRdb's copy, which holds only in-frame ones; the method was immunoSEQ multiplex PCR. The data hold about 94,000 clones, with approximately 81% observed a single time. Germline CDR1 LGHDT, CDR2 YNNKEL (reference sequence). V shed 4 bases, J shed 3 bases, and the junction held 10 bases outside the gene matches. The CDR3 contains 17 residues. Second-dose recipients at about 4 or about 12 weeks were treated as one pooled group. Regarding the study as a whole: The CD4 TCRs associated with vaccination extended across spike and predominated at 160-218 and 743-854. Among spike-specific TCRs, nearly half reportedly target unmutated variant regions.

The rearrangement uses TRBV3-1 (or the pseudogene TRBV3-2) and TRBJ2-2; TRBD2 aligns across 8 bases. The specimen was peripheral blood, collected 28 days after the second AZD1222 dose. The TCR was taken from an adult who received the AZD1222 COVID-19 vaccine. The CDR3 sequence is CASSRPAGGVDTGELFF. CDR3 coding DNA: TGTGCCAGCAGCCGACCTGCGGGGGGCGTCGACACCGGGGAGCTGTTTTTT.